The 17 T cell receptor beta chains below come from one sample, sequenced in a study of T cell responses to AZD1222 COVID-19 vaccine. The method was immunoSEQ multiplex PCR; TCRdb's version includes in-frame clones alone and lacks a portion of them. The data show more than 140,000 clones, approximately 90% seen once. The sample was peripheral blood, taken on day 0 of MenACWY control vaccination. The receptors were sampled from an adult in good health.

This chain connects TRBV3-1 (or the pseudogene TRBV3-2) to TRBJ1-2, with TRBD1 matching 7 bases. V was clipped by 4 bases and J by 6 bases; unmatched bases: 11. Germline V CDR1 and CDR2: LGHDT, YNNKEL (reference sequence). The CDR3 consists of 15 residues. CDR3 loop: CASSLMATGINGYTF. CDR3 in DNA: TGTGCCAGCAGCCTCATGGCGACAGGGATTAATGGCTACACCTTC.

In nucleotides, the CDR3 is TGTGCCAGCAGCTTGGTTGGTCGGGACAGATGGATGTATGGAAACACCATATATTTT. Translated: CASSLVGRDRWMYGNTIYF. V gene TRBV5-5 combines with J gene TRBJ1-3, with 7 bases identical to TRBD1. Germline CDR1 reads SGHKS; CDR2 reads YYEKEE (reference sequence). Trimming cost V 0 bases and J 3 bases; bases outside gene matches: 15. This CDR3 comprises 19 residues.

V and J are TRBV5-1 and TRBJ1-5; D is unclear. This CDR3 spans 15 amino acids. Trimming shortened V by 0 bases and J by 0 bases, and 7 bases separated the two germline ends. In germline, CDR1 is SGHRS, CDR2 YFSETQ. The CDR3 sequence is CASSLAGLSNQPQHF. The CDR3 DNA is TGCGCCAGCAGCTTGGCAGGACTTAGCAATCAGCCCCAGCATTTT.

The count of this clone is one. The CDR3 reads CASSLQGAGNTIYF. The CDR3 nucleotides are TGCGCCAGCAGCTTACAGGGAGCTGGAAACACCATATATTTT. The chain couples TRBV5-1 to TRBJ1-3, with a possible D match to TRBD1 (6 bases). Germline assignment: CDR1 SGHRS and CDR2 YFSETQ. Trimming removed 2 bases from V and 2 bases from J, with 8 bases in between. The CDR3 totals 14 residues.

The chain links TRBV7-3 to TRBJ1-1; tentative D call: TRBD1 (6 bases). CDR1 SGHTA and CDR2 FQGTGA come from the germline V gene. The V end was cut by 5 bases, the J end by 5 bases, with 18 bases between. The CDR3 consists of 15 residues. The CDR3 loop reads CASSPLVGAGTEAFF. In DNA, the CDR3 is TGTGCCAGCAGCCCTCTGGTGGGGGCAGGAACTGAAGCTTTCTTT.

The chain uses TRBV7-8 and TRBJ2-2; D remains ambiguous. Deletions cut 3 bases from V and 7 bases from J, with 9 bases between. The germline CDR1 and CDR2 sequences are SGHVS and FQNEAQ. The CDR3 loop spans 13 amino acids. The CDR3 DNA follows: TGTGCCAGCAGCTTTACCGTAGGCGGGGAGCTGTTTTTT. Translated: CASSFTVGGELFF.

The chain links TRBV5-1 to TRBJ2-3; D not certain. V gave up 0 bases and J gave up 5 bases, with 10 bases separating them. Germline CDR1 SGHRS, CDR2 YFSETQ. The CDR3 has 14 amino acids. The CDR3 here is CASSLEAVRDTQYF. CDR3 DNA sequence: TGCGCCAGCAGCTTGGAGGCAGTCAGAGATACGCAGTATTTT. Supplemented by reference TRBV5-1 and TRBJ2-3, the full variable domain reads KAGVTQTPRYLIKTRGQQVTLSCSPISGHRSVSWYQQTPGQGLQFLFEYFSETQRNKGNFPGRFSGRQFSNSRSEMNVSTLELGDSALYLCASSLEAVRDTQYFGPGTRLTVL.

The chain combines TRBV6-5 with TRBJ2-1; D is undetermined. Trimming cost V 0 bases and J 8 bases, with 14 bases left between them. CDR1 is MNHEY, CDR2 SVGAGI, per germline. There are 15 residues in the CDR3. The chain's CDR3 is CASSYSPTPSDEQFF. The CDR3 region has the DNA TGTGCCAGCAGTTACTCCCCCACCCCGAGTGATGAGCAGTTCTTC.

The DNA for the CDR3 is TGTGCCAGCAGCTTGGGGGCAGGGGGTAAACAGCCCCAGCATTTT. It encodes CASSLGAGGKQPQHF. The V and J genes are TRBV5-5 and TRBJ1-5; the match to TRBD1 covers 7 bases. CDR1 and CDR2 (germline): SGHKS, YYEKEE (reference sequence). V lost 0 bases, J lost 7 bases, and 7 bases stayed unmatched. The CDR3 consists of 15 residues.

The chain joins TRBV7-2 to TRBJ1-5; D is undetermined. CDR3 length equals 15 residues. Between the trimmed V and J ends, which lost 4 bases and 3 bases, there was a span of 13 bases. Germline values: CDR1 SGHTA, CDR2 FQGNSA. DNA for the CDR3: TGTGCCAGCAGCTACCACGATTCAGACAATCAGCCCCAGCATTTT. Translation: CASSYHDSDNQPQHF.

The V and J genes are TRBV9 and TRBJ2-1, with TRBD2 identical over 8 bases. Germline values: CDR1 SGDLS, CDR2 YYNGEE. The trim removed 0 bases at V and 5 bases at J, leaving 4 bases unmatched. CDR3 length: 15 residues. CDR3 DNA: TGTGCCAGCAGCGTAGCCGGGGGGGTAAACAATGAGCAGTTCTTC. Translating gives CASSVAGGVNNEQFF.

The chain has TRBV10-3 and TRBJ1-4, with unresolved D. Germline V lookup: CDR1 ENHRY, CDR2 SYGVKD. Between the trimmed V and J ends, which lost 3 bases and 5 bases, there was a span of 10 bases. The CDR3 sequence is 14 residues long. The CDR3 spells CAISDTALNEKLFF. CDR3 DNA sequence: TGTGCCATCAGTGATACAGCGCTCAATGAAAAACTGTTTTTT.

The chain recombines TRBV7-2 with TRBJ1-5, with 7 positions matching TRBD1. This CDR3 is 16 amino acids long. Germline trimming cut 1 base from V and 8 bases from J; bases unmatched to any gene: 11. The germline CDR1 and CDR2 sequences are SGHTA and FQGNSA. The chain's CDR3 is CASSLGTGAQSKPQHF. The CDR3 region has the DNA TGTGCCAGCAGCTTAGGGACAGGAGCCCAATCAAAGCCCCAGCATTTT.

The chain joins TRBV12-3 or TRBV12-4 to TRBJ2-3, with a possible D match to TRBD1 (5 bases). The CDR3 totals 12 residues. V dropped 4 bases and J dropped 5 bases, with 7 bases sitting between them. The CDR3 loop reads CASSWGVDTQYF. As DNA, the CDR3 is TGTGCCAGCAGTTGGGGCGTAGATACGCAGTATTTT.

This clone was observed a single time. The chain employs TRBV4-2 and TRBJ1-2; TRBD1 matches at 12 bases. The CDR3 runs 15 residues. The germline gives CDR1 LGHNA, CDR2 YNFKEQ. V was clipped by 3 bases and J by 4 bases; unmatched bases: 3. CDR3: CASSQGQGAFYGYTF. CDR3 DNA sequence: TGTGCCAGCAGCCAGGGACAGGGGGCTTTCTATGGCTACACCTTC.

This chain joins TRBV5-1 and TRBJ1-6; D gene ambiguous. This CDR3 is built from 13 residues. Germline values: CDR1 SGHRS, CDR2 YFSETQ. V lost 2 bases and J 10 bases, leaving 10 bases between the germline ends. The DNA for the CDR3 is TGCGCCAGCAGCTTCAGGAAGGAATCACCCCTCCACTTT. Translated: CASSFRKESPLHF.

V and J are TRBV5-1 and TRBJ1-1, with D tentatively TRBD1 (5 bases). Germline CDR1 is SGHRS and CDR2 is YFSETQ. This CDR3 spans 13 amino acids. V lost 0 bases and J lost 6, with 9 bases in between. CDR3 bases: TGCGCCAGCAGCTTGGACACGGGACCTGAAGCTTTCTTT. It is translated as CASSLDTGPEAFF.